The 24 T cell receptor beta chains listed next were all sequenced from one sample in a study of T-cell reconstitution after alpha-beta-depleted transplantation in children. Preparation of the TCRbeta library involved a method that used unique molecular identifiers. TCRdb re-derived calls from the PCR reads in MiXCR, one entry per CDR3 protein. Among a few hundred thousand distinct CDR3 sequences listed, over 20% were seen once. The material was PBMCs, obtained before TCRalphabeta/CD19-depleted stem cell transplant. These receptors were taken from a boy in the first two years of life with Wiskott-Aldrich syndrome, due to receive a stem cell transplant.

The chain uses TRBV28 and TRBJ2-3, with D uncertain. Trimming left V 3 bases short and J 4 bases short, with 5 bases between. Germline CDR1 MDHEN, CDR2 SYDVKM. The length of the CDR3 is 12 residues. The CDR3 loop reads CASSLFADTQYF. CDR3 DNA sequence: TGTGCCAGCAGTTTGTTCGCAGATACGCAGTATTTT.

This clonotype was seen a handful of times. The rearrangement joins TRBV14 to TRBJ2-1; D ambiguous. There are 12 residues in the CDR3. V lost 0 bases and J lost 10, with 7 bases in between. CDR1 and CDR2 from the germline V gene are SGHDN and FVKESK. This CDR3 reads CASSQDAPEQFF. The CDR3 region has the DNA TGTGCCAGCAGCCAAGATGCTCCAGAGCAGTTCTTC.

This clonotype has just one count. Mismatch with germline at one junction end may stem from a read error. The rearrangement uses TRBV12-3 or TRBV12-4 and TRBJ2-1; 9 bases agree with TRBD2. The CDR3 covers 13 residues. The DNA of the CDR3 is TGTGCCAGCAGAACGGGACTAGCAAACGAGCATTTCTTC. Its protein product is CASRTGLANEHFF.

This clonotype was seen a few times. The chain couples TRBV27 to TRBJ1-1; 8 nucleotides match TRBD1. V lost 3 bases, J lost 10 bases, and 10 bases stayed unmatched. The CDR3 has 14 residues. Germline lookup yields CDR1 MNHEY and CDR2 SMNVEV (reference sequence). CDR3 residues: CASSFRDRPLRAFF. The CDR3 DNA is TGTGCCAGCAGTTTCCGGGACAGGCCTTTAAGAGCTTTCTTT.

The V and J genes are TRBV12-3 or TRBV12-4 and TRBJ2-1, with D tentatively TRBD1 or TRBD2 (5 bases each). V lost 1 base, J lost 9 bases, and 10 bases lay in between. CDR3 size: 13 residues. This chain's CDR3 is CASSLGGAAEQFF. For the CDR3, the DNA is TGTGCCAGCAGTTTAGGAGGGGCTGCTGAGCAGTTCTTC.

This chain uses TRBV12-3 or TRBV12-4 with TRBJ1-5; 7 bases line up with TRBD1. Trimming took 6 bases from V and 0 from J; bases not matched to a gene: 5. This CDR3 has 15 amino acids. CDR3 DNA: TGTGCCAGCAGCACCGACAGGGCTAGCAATCAGCCCCAGCATTTT. It specifies CASSTDRASNQPQHF.

The chain is built from TRBV20-1 and TRBJ2-7; TRBD1 matches at 7 bases. The CDR3 extends over 13 amino acids. Trimming cost V 3 bases and J 6 bases; bases outside gene matches: 8. The germline V gene encodes CDR1 DFQATT and CDR2 SNEGSKA (reference sequence). In DNA form, the CDR3 reads TGCAGTGCTAGGGATTCGAGACAGGGCGAGCAGTACTTC. Protein product: CSARDSRQGEQYF.

This clonotype was observed a handful of times. This chain links TRBV10-3 with TRBJ2-2; D may be TRBD2 (6 bases). This CDR3 contains 15 residues. The V end was cut by 2 bases, the J end by 5 bases, with 12 bases between. From germline, CDR1 is ENHRY and CDR2 SYGVKD. The CDR3 protein is CAISEGGHRTGELFF. CDR3 nucleotide sequence: TGTGCCATCAGTGAGGGAGGGCATCGAACCGGGGAGCTGTTTTTT.

The chain employs TRBV20-1 and TRBJ2-7; the D gene is possibly TRBD2 (6 bases). Trimming shortened V by 3 bases and J by 2 bases, and 14 bases separated the two germline ends. The CDR3 sequence is 14 residues long. Germline assignment: CDR1 DFQATT and CDR2 SNEGSKA (reference sequence). CDR3 residues: CSASRGALTYEQYF. DNA of the CDR3: TGCAGTGCTAGTCGCGGGGCCTTAACCTACGAGCAGTACTTC.

This clonotype was observed a handful of times. The chain links TRBV10-3 to TRBJ2-7; D may correspond to TRBD1 or TRBD2 (6 bases each). Deletions cut 4 bases from V and 6 bases from J, with 13 bases between. This CDR3 comprises 13 residues. Germline values: CDR1 ENHRY, CDR2 SYGVKD. The CDR3: CAISGLGGTEQYF. CDR3 bases: TGTGCCATCAGTGGCCTAGGGGGGACCGAGCAGTACTTC.

This sequence joins TRBV5-1 and TRBJ2-2, with 8 bases aligning to TRBD2. Germline CDR1 is SGHRS and CDR2 is YFSETQ. This CDR3 is built from 14 residues. V lost 4 bases and J lost 5; bases outside the gene matches: 4. In nucleotides, the CDR3 is TGCGCCAGCAGCCTACTAGCGGTAACCGGGGAGCTGTTTTTT. Encoded protein: CASSLLAVTGELFF.

The table lists this clonotype with a few counts. The CDR3 DNA reads as TGCGCCAGCAGCCCCGGGGACAGGGGCAATCAGCCCCAGCATTTT. It translates to CASSPGDRGNQPQHF. The gene calls are TRBV5-1 and TRBJ1-5, with 9 positions matching TRBD1. Germline lookup yields CDR1 SGHRS and CDR2 YFSETQ. Trimming cost V 4 bases and J 2 bases; bases outside gene matches: 4. The CDR3 loop spans 15 amino acids.

The chain couples TRBV20-1 to TRBJ2-3; 8 bases match TRBD2. Germline CDR1 is DFQATT and CDR2 is SNEGSKA (reference sequence). The J segment lost 0 bases and the V segment lost 5 bases, leaving 4 bases of the junction unmatched. This CDR3 region has 14 residues. CDR3 residues: CSAVSGTSTDTQYF. The CDR3 bases are TGCAGTGCTGTTAGCGGGACTAGCACAGATACGCAGTATTTT.

The chain is built from TRBV12-3 or TRBV12-4 and TRBJ1-1; the match to TRBD1 covers 8 bases. V dropped 6 bases and J dropped 4; count of bases not matched to a gene: 10. The CDR3 consists of 15 residues. CDR3 nucleotide sequence: TGTGCCAGCAGCAATGCAGGGGGCGCAGTCACTGAAGCTTTCTTT. Protein product: CASSNAGGAVTEAFF.

The gene calls are TRBV3-1 and TRBJ2-7; D uncertain. Deletions cut 0 bases from V and 0 bases from J, with 12 bases between. The CDR3 totals 16 residues. Germline V lookup: CDR1 LGHDT, CDR2 YNNKEL (reference sequence). The CDR3 protein is CASSQDIRQSSYEQYF. DNA for the CDR3: TGTGCCAGCAGCCAAGATATTCGGCAGAGCTCCTACGAGCAGTACTTC.

The chain recombines TRBV5-1 with TRBJ2-2, with D maybe TRBD2 (6 bases). CDR1 SGHRS and CDR2 YFSETQ come from the germline V gene. The CDR3 covers 15 residues. The V end lost 1 base, the J end lost 5 bases, and 12 bases lay between the germline ends. The CDR3 bases are TGCGCCAGCAGCTTGCACCAGCGGGTAACCGGGGAGCTGTTTTTT. Amino acids: CASSLHQRVTGELFF.

The chain has TRBV12-3 or TRBV12-4 and TRBJ2-7, with 7 bases lining up with TRBD2. The CDR3 is 16 residues long. The V gene end was trimmed by 5 bases and the J gene end by 7 bases; junction bases not matched to a gene: 17. This CDR3 is CASSRSRGESIGEQYF. The CDR3 nucleotides are TGTGCCAGCAGTCGCTCCCGGGGGGAGTCCATTGGGGAGCAGTACTTC.

The rearrangement joins TRBV15 to TRBJ2-7; perhaps TRBD2 as D (5 bases). The germline V gene has CDR1 LNHNV and CDR2 YYDKDF (reference sequence). V shed 7 bases and J shed 0 bases, with 13 bases lying between them. This CDR3 contains 14 residues. The DNA of the CDR3 is TGTGCCACCAAAGTCGGGATGAACTCCTACGAGCAGTACTTC. Protein product: CATKVGMNSYEQYF.

V usage is TRBV10-3 and J usage is TRBJ2-3; maybe TRBD2 (6 bases). The germline CDR1 and CDR2 sequences are ENHRY and SYGVKD. The CDR3 has 16 amino acids. V dropped 5 bases and J dropped 0 bases, with 15 bases sitting between them. The CDR3 nucleotides read TGTGCCATCAGTAAATTGTTCGGGACTAGCACAGATACGCAGTATTTT. The encoded protein is CAISKLFGTSTDTQYF.

The sample holds a few counts of this clonotype. J is TRBJ1-2 and V is TRBV12-3 or TRBV12-4; D may be TRBD1 (6 bases). The V end was cut by 5 bases, the J end by 8 bases, with 12 bases between. This CDR3 has 12 amino acids. The CDR3 loop is CASSGTGLGYTF. Written as DNA, the CDR3 is TGTGCCAGCAGTGGAACAGGGCTCGGCTACACCTTC.

This clonotype was detected a few times. The V gene is TRBV5-1, the J gene TRBJ2-3; 7 bases line up with TRBD2. The CDR3 length is 16 residues. J gave up 0 bases and V 4 bases, and 8 bases lay outside the gene matches. CDR1 and CDR2 from the germline V gene are SGHRS and YFSETQ. The CDR3 DNA reads TGCGCCAGCAGCCTAAAGGGACTACAGAGCACAGATACGCAGTATTTT. It encodes CASSLKGLQSTDTQYF.

This clonotype was recorded a few times. J is TRBJ2-1 and V is TRBV10-3, with TRBD1 identical over 8 bases. Trimming took 6 bases from V and 5 from J; bases not matched to a gene: 6. In germline, CDR1 is ENHRY, CDR2 SYGVKD. The CDR3 extends over 14 amino acids. CDR3 region: CAISRQGADNEQFF. For the CDR3, the DNA is TGTGCCATCAGCCGTCAGGGGGCGGACAATGAGCAGTTCTTC.

This clonotype came up a few times. V and J are TRBV28 and TRBJ1-2; D perhaps matches TRBD1 (6 bases). Trimming left V 3 bases short and J 8 bases short, with 16 bases between. CDR3 length: 14 amino acids. Per germline, CDR1 MDHEN and CDR2 SYDVKM. The CDR3 reads CASSFTGALLGYTF. The CDR3 DNA reads TGTGCCAGCAGTTTTACGGGGGCGCTACTAGGCTACACCTTC.

The chain combines TRBV20-1 with TRBJ2-5, with TRBD1 as a possible D gene (6 bases). The CDR3 is 12 residues long. The germline V gene encodes CDR1 DFQATT and CDR2 SNEGSKA (reference sequence). The V end lost 1 base, the J end lost 6 bases, and 9 bases lay between the germline ends. The CDR3 sequence is CSARVQGQTQYF. CDR3 in DNA: TGCAGTGCTAGAGTACAGGGTCAGACCCAGTACTTC.